This TCR beta chain is from a study of T-cell memory formation after mild COVID-19. One entry per CDR3 protein, called by TCRdb with MiXCR from the 5' RACE reads. The sample has roughly 100,000 distinct CDR3 sequences, around 12% seen once. In this sample, this clonotype turned up a few times. This clonotype was sampled from an adult woman who had mild COVID-19 (a few samples of this study predate the infection). Cell type and time point are not known. Sample: PBMCs or a T cell subset sorted from them (not recorded which).

In DNA form, the CDR3 reads TGTGCCAGCAGCTGGCCGGCGGCACAGTATGGGGTCAATGAGCAGTTCTTC. This encodes CASSWPAAQYGVNEQFF. The genes are TRBV7-9 and TRBJ2-1; D gene uncertain. This CDR3 spans 17 amino acids. The V and J ends lost 4 bases and 6 bases respectively, with 22 bases between them. CDR1 SEHNR and CDR2 FQNEAQ come from the germline V gene (reference sequence).